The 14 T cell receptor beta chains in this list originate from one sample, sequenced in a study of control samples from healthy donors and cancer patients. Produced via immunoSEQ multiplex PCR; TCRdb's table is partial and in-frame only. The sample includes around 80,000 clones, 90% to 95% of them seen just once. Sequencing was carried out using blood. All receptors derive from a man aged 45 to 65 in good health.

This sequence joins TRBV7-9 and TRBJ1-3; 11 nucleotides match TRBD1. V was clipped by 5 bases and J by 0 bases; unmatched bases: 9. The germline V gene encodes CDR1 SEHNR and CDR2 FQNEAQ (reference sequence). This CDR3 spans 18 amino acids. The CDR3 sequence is CASSGPGQGVFSGNTIYF. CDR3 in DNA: TGTGCCAGCAGCGGACCGGGACAGGGGGTATTCTCTGGAAACACCATATATTTT.

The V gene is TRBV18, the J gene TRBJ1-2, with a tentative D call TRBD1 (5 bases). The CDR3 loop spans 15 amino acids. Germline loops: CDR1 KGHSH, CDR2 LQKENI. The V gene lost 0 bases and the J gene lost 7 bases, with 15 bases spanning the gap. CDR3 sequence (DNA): TGTGCCAGCTCACCACCGGGGACCGCCGGAATTGGCTACACCTTC. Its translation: CASSPPGTAGIGYTF.

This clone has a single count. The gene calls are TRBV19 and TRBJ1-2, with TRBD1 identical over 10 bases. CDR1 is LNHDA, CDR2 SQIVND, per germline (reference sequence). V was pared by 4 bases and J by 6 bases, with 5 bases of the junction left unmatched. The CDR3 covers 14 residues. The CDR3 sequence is CASSSWDRGDGYTF. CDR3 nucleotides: TGTGCCAGTAGTAGCTGGGACAGGGGAGATGGCTACACCTTC. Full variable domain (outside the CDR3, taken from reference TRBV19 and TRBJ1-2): DGGITQSPKYLFRKEGQNVTLSCEQNLNHDAMYWYRQDPGQGLRLIYYSQIVNDFQKGDIAEGYSVSREKKESFPLTVTSAQKNPTAFYLCASSSWDRGDGYTFGSGTRLTVV.

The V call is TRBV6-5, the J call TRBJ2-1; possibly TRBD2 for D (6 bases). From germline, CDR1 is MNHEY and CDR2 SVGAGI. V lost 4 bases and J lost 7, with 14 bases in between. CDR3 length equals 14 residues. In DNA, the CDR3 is TGTGCCAGCAGTTCACTACCTGGGGGGAATGAGCAGTTCTTC. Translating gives CASSSLPGGNEQFF.

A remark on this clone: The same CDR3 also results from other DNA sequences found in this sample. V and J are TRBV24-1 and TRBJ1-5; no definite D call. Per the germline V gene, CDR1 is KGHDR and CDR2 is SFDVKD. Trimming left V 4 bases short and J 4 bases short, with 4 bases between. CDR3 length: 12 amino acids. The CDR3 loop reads CATSDPNQPQHF. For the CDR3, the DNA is TGTGCCACCAGTGACCCTAATCAGCCCCAGCATTTT.

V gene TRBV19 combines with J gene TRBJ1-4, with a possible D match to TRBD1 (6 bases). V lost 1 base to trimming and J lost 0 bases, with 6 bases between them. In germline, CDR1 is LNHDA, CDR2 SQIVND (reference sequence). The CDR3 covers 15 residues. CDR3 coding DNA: TGTGCCAGTAGTATAGGGACAGCAACTAATGAAAAACTGTTTTTT. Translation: CASSIGTATNEKLFF.

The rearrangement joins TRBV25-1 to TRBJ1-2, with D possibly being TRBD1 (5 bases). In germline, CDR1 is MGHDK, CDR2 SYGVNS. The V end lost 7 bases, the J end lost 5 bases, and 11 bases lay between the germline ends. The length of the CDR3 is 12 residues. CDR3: CASKDGGYGYTF. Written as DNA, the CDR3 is TGTGCCAGCAAAGACGGGGGGTATGGCTACACCTTC.

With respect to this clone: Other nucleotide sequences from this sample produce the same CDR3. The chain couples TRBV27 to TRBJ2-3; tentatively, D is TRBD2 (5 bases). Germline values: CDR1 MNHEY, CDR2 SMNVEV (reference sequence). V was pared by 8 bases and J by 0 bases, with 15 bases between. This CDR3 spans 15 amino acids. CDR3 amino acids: CASAVGLASTDTQYF. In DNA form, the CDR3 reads TGTGCCAGCGCCGTGGGATTAGCGAGCACAGATACGCAGTATTTT.

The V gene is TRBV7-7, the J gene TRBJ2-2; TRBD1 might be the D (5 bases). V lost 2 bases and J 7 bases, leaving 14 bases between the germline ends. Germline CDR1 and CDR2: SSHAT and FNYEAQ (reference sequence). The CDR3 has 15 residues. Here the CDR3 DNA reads TGTGCCAGCAGCTTACTCGGCAGGCAGGGCGGGGAGCTGTTTTTT. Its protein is CASSLLGRQGGELFF.

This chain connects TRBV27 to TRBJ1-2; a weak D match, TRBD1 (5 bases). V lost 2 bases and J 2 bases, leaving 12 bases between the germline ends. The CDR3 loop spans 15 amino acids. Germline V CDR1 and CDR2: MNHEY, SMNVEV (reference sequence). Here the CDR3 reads CASSLRGGWNYGYTF. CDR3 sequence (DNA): TGTGCCAGCAGTTTACGGGGGGGGTGGAACTATGGCTACACCTTC.

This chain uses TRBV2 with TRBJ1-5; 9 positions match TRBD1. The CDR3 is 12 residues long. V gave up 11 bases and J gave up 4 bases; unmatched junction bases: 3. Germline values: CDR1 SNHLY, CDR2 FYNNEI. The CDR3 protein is CAGQGRNQPQHF. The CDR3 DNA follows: TGTGCCGGACAGGGGAGGAATCAGCCCCAGCATTTT. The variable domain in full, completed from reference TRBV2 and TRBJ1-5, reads EPEVTQTPSHQVTQMGQEVILRCVPISNHLYFYWYRQILGQKVEFLVSFYNNEISEKSEIFDDQFSVERPDGSNFTLKIRSTKLEDSAMYFCAGQGRNQPQHFGDGTRLSIL.

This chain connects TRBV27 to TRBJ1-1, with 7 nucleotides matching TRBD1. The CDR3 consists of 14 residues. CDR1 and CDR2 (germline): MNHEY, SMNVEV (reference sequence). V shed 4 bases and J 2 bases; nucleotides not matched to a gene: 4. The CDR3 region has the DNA TGTGCCAGCAGTTCTAGGGGGCCCAACACTGAAGCTTTCTTT. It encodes CASSSRGPNTEAFF.

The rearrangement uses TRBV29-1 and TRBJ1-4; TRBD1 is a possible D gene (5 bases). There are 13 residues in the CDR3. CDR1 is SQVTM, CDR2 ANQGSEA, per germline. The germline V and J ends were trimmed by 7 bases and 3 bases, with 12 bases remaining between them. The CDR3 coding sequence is TGCAGCGCCGGGGGATTTCCTAATGAAAAACTGTTTTTT. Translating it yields CSAGGFPNEKLFF.

The CDR3 DNA reads TGTGCCAGTAAAAGGAGACAGGGGTTTCCCTACAATGAGCAGTTCTTC. Translated: CASKRRQGFPYNEQFF. This chain links TRBV19 with TRBJ2-1; TRBD1 aligns across 8 bases. V trimming: 7 bases; J trimming: 2 bases; junction bases outside the gene matches: 10. CDR1 and CDR2 from the germline V gene are LNHDA and SQIVND (reference sequence). CDR3 length: 16 residues.